The 18 T cell receptor beta chains in this list originate from one sample, sequenced in a study of T-cell reconstitution after alpha-beta-depleted transplantation in children. The TCRbeta library was prepared with unique molecular identifiers. TCRdb processed the PCR reads anew with MiXCR; each CDR3 protein has one entry. This table has about 610,000 distinct CDR3 sequences, approximately 30% appearing once. This material consisted of PBMCs, taken before TCRalphabeta/CD19-depleted stem cell transplant. Every receptor here comes from a boy in the first two years of life with Wiskott-Aldrich syndrome, due to receive a stem cell transplant.

The rearrangement joins TRBV5-1 to TRBJ2-3; tentatively, D is TRBD1 (6 bases). The CDR3 contains 19 residues. Per germline, CDR1 SGHRS and CDR2 YFSETQ. V lost 4 bases to trimming and J lost 2 bases, with 26 bases between them. CDR3 bases: TGCGCCAGCAGCGTCTGGGGTCCAAACACGGGACACCCCACAGATACGCAGTATTTT. It yields the protein CASSVWGPNTGHPTDTQYF.

The V gene is TRBV5-1, the J gene TRBJ2-6; D unresolved. This CDR3 region has 16 residues. The germline V gene has CDR1 SGHRS and CDR2 YFSETQ. Trimming cost V 4 bases and J 2 bases, with 13 bases left between them. The CDR3 reads CASSPSVGAGANVLTF. CDR3 nucleotide sequence: TGCGCCAGCAGCCCTTCGGTTGGGGCTGGGGCCAACGTCCTGACTTTC.

This clonotype came up a few times. The CDR3: CASLTSGATYEQYF. The CDR3 DNA reads TGCGCCAGCCTAACTAGCGGGGCCACCTACGAGCAGTACTTC. The genes are TRBV10-1 and TRBJ2-7; 10 nucleotides line up with TRBD2. The CDR3 covers 14 residues. CDR1 is WNHNN and CDR2 is SYGVQD in the germline V gene (reference sequence). V was pared by 8 bases and J by 2 bases, with 6 bases of the junction left unmatched.

This clonotype has just a few counts. The chain has TRBV3-1 and TRBJ2-7, with D tentatively TRBD1 (6 bases). Trimming shortened V by 3 bases and J by 6 bases, and 15 bases separated the two germline ends. Germline loops: CDR1 LGHDT, CDR2 YNNKEL (reference sequence). The CDR3 has 14 residues. CDR3 DNA sequence: TGTGCCAGCAGCCAGGCTCAACAGGGATCCGAGCAGTACTTC. The encoded protein is CASSQAQQGSEQYF.

Only a few counts were recorded for this clonotype. V is TRBV12-3 or TRBV12-4 and J is TRBJ1-1; 7 bases map to TRBD1. The CDR3 length is 14 residues. Trimming at V came to 6 bases and at J to 5 bases, leaving 9 bases not matched to a gene. In nucleotides, the CDR3 is TGTGCCAGCAGAGGGGCACAGGGACAGACTGAAGCTTTCTTT. Translated, it gives CASRGAQGQTEAFF.

This clonotype was observed a handful of times. The rearrangement links TRBV2 to TRBJ1-5; D unresolved. This CDR3 has 15 residues. Germline V gene lookup returns CDR1 SNHLY and CDR2 FYNNEI. V lost 5 bases and J 1 base, leaving 12 bases between the germline ends. CDR3 sequence: CASSQGMESNQPQHF. CDR3 coding DNA: TGTGCCAGCAGTCAAGGGATGGAGAGCAATCAGCCCCAGCATTTT.

J is TRBJ2-3 and V is TRBV27, with 11 bases aligning to TRBD2. V lost 1 base to trimming and J lost 6 bases; unmatched junction nucleotides: 9. This CDR3 has 17 amino acids. Germline V lookup: CDR1 MNHEY, CDR2 SMNVEV (reference sequence). CDR3 nucleotide sequence: TGTGCCAGCAGTTTATATACTAGCGGGAGTGGTGGGGATACGCAGTATTTT. The encoded protein is CASSLYTSGSGGDTQYF.

The chain has TRBV5-1 and TRBJ2-4; D not certain. CDR1 and CDR2 from the germline V gene are SGHRS and YFSETQ. V lost 0 bases, J lost 3 bases, and 13 bases lay in between. CDR3 length: 16 amino acids. The CDR3 spells CASSLVPTVVKNIQYF. In DNA, the CDR3 is TGCGCCAGCAGCTTGGTTCCTACGGTGGTCAAAAACATTCAGTACTTC.

The chain recombines TRBV18 with TRBJ2-5, with D unclear. With 0 bases removed from V and 5 bases from J, the gap between germline ends came to 10 bases. The CDR3 loop spans 14 amino acids. Germline V lookup: CDR1 KGHSH, CDR2 LQKENI. CDR3 protein: CASSPPAAGETQYF. The CDR3 DNA is TGTGCCAGCTCACCACCGGCCGCTGGGGAGACCCAGTACTTC. The variable domain in full, completed from reference TRBV18 and TRBJ2-5, reads NAGVMQNPRHLVRRRGQEARLRCSPMKGHSHVYWYRQLPEEGLKFMVYLQKENIIDESGMPKERFSAEFPKEGPSILRIQQVVRGDSAAYFCASSPPAAGETQYFGPGTRLLVL.

This clonotype was observed a handful of times. V gene TRBV20-1 combines with J gene TRBJ2-1, with 8 nucleotides matching TRBD1. CDR3 length: 14 amino acids. CDR1 is DFQATT, CDR2 SNEGSKA, per germline (reference sequence). The trim removed 6 bases at V and 4 bases at J, leaving 8 bases unmatched. The CDR3 nucleotides are TGCAGTGCCATAGACAGGGGAGTATACAATGAGCAGTTCTTC. It is translated as CSAIDRGVYNEQFF.

The chain employs TRBV20-1 and TRBJ2-1; 13 nucleotides line up with TRBD2. J gave up 3 bases and V 6 bases, and 5 bases lay outside the gene matches. This CDR3 contains 15 residues. Germline CDR1 is DFQATT and CDR2 is SNEGSKA (reference sequence). The DNA for the CDR3 is TGCAGTGCCCAAAGGACTAGCGGGAGCTACAATGAGCAGTTCTTC. Translating gives CSAQRTSGSYNEQFF.

The J gene is TRBJ2-7, the V gene TRBV7-2, with D uncertain. The CDR3 is 14 residues long. Trimming removed 5 bases at V and 6 bases at J, with 17 bases between. Germline V gene sequence: CDR1 SGHTA, CDR2 FQGNSA. DNA for the CDR3: TGTGCCAGCAGCCTAACAGAAGGTGGCGGCGAGCAGTACTTC. Encoded protein: CASSLTEGGGEQYF.

This chain uses TRBV2 with TRBJ2-5; a weak D match, TRBD2 (5 bases). Per the germline V gene, CDR1 is SNHLY and CDR2 is FYNNEI. The CDR3 has 14 amino acids. Trimming took 4 bases from V and 5 from J, leaving 14 bases between them. CDR3 loop: CASSVLTGLETQYF. The CDR3 nucleotides are TGTGCCAGCAGTGTACTAACCGGACTGGAGACCCAGTACTTC.

This clonotype was picked up a small number of times. The genes are TRBV28 and TRBJ2-7, with D perhaps matching TRBD2 (6 bases). There are 15 residues in the CDR3. Trimming cost V 5 bases and J 2 bases, with 16 bases left between them. Per the germline V gene, CDR1 is MDHEN and CDR2 is SYDVKM. The chain's CDR3 is CASSNGGALAYEQYF. The CDR3 nucleotides are TGTGCCAGCAGTAACGGCGGGGCCCTCGCCTACGAGCAGTACTTC.

This clonotype appeared a few times. The V gene is TRBV20-1, the J gene TRBJ2-1; 7 bases fit TRBD1. There are 14 residues in the CDR3. In germline, CDR1 is DFQATT, CDR2 SNEGSKA (reference sequence). Trimming cost V 3 bases and J 5 bases; bases outside gene matches: 7. CDR3 loop: CSASSGTVDNEQFF. The CDR3 region has the DNA TGCAGTGCTAGTTCGGGGACAGTTGACAATGAGCAGTTCTTC.

V and J are TRBV29-1 and TRBJ2-1; tentative D call: TRBD2 (5 bases). This CDR3 comprises 12 residues. The germline V and J ends were trimmed by 2 bases and 12 bases, with 14 bases remaining between them. Germline CDR1 and CDR2: SQVTM and ANQGSEA. The CDR3 region has the DNA TGCAGCGTTGAAAAACTAGGTGTAGGGCAGTTCTTC. It codes for CSVEKLGVGQFF.

This clonotype appeared a few times. The chain is built from TRBV15 and TRBJ2-1; 9 bases line up with TRBD2. CDR1 is LNHNV and CDR2 is YYDKDF in the germline V gene (reference sequence). The CDR3 is 18 amino acids. After removal of 0 bases from V and 7 bases from J, the junction contained 13 bases not matched to a gene. CDR3 region: CATSRDLRAGGPGNEQFF. The CDR3 bases are TGTGCCACCAGCAGAGATCTTCGGGCGGGAGGGCCGGGGAATGAGCAGTTCTTC.

This clonotype was recorded a few times. The chain employs TRBV20-1 and TRBJ2-4, with TRBD1 matching 9 bases. The V and J ends lost 6 bases and 3 bases, in that order; junction bases with no gene match: 6. Looked up from germline, CDR1 is DFQATT and CDR2 is SNEGSKA (reference sequence). This CDR3 is built from 14 residues. CDR3 in amino acids: CSASTGGYKNIQYF. The CDR3 DNA is TGCAGTGCGAGCACAGGGGGCTACAAAAACATTCAGTACTTC.